This T cell receptor beta chain emerged from a study of T cells in tuberculosis. Study in general: IGRA-negative adolescents, IGRA-positive adolescents with latent tuberculosis and adults with active tuberculosis formed this South African cohort. Study-wide results and caveats: Active tuberculosis alpha repertoires lay closer to GMM-specific TCRs than controls'. The TCR-beta difference was not significant; alpha differences partly reflected length.

Clones were sequenced by immunoSEQ multiplex PCR, and TCRdb holds only the in-frame ones, with some missing. The sample shows fewer than 55,000 clones, 90% to 95% of them seen only once. V was trimmed by 3 bases and J by 3 bases, leaving 21 bases between them. From germline, CDR1 is SGHTA and CDR2 FQGNSA. This CDR3 spans 17 amino acids. As to this clone: Antigen unknown.

Adolescents were screened for latent TB by skin test and IGRA. The genes are TRBV7-2 and TRBJ2-7; TRBD1 might be the D (5 bases). The TCR sequence derives from a donor under 30 with latent tuberculosis or without tuberculosis infection. Sequenced input: PBMCs. CDR3 in DNA: TGTGCCAGCAGCTTTAAAAGTCCAGGATGGGGCTACTACGAGCAGTACTTC. It codes for CASSFKSPGWGYYEQYF.